Listed below are T cell receptor beta chains from one sample, sequenced in a study of OX40 agonist ivuxolimab in advanced cancers. Produced via immunoSEQ multiplex PCR; TCRdb's table is partial and in-frame only. There are just over 90,000 clones in the sample; under 95% occur only once, and over 2% lies in the top ten. Specimen: CD4+ or CD8+ T cells sorted from blood, collected in a trial of the OX40 agonist ivuxolimab. These receptors all come from an adult with an advanced solid tumor such as melanoma, head and neck, liver or kidney cancer. Each CDR3 is given with its conserved first and last residue. D genes are given only for firm matches. Size values are once, few and many counts, or a class for expanded clones, and some rows have none.

TRBV4-3,TRBD1,TRBJ1-1,NA,18,TGCGCCAGCAGCCAAGCCTGGGACAGGACAGCCTCGAACACTGAAGCTTTCTTT,CASSQAWDRTASNTEAFF
TRBV19,TRBD2,TRBJ2-1,NA,14,TGTGCCAGTAGAATTGGGACTAGAGGCAATGAGCAGTTCTTC,CASRIGTRGNEQFF
TRBV27,TRBD2,TRBJ2-5,NA,16,TGTGCCAGCAGTCCCGCGGGGGGCGGGTACCAAGAGACCCAGTACTTC,CASSPAGGGYQETQYF
TRBV4-3,TRBD1,TRBJ2-7,NA,16,TGCGCCAGCAGCCCCAAGCCAGGGACAGGCGTCTACGAGCAGTACTTC,CASSPKPGTGVYEQYF
TRBV29-1,TRBD2,TRBJ2-5,NA,13,TGCAGCGTGCCGGGACTAGCGGGGGCGACCCAGTACTTC,CSVPGLAGATQYF
TRBV6-5,NA,TRBJ2-7,once,14,TGTGCCAGCAGTTACTCGCAGGGGTACTACGAGCAGTACTTC,CASSYSQGYYEQYF
TRBV4-1,NA,TRBJ1-1,NA,15,TGCGCCAGCAGCCAAGCGGCCTGGGCCAACACTGAAGCTTTCTTT,CASSQAAWANTEAFF
TRBV11-2,NA,TRBJ2-5,NA,11,TGTGCCAGCAGCTTAGGAGAGACCCAGTACTTC,CASSLGETQYF
TRBV4-2,NA,TRBJ1-3,NA,13,TGTGCCAGCAGCCAAGGGAACGGAAACACCATATATTTT,CASSQGNGNTIYF
TRBV19,NA,TRBJ2-3,NA,15,TGTGCCAGTATTCGGACTGGCCGGGGCACAGATACGCAGTATTTT,CASIRTGRGTDTQYF
TRBV7-6,NA,TRBJ1-5,NA,15,TGTGCCAGCAGCTTAATCGAAGGGCACAATCAGCCCCAGCATTTT,CASSLIEGHNQPQHF
TRBV30,NA,TRBJ1-2,once,13,TGTGCCTGGTATTACGACGAGCTCTATGGCTACACCTTC,CAWYYDELYGYTF
TRBV29-1,NA,TRBJ1-1,NA,14,TGCAGCGTTGAAGGGCGGCCAGGGCGAACTGAAGCTTTCTTT,CSVEGRPGRTEAFF
TRBV6-5,NA,TRBJ1-6,few,14,TGTGCCAGCAGCCCACTCATTTCCAATTCACCCCTCCACTTT,CASSPLISNSPLHF
TRBV4-3,TRBD1,TRBJ2-7,NA,14,TGCGCCAGCAGCCCGTGGACAGGGAAATACGAGCAGTACTTC,CASSPWTGKYEQYF
TRBV6-1,NA,TRBJ2-7,NA,15,TGTGCCAGCAGCGACGGCCCCGGGACCCCCTACGAGCAGTACTTC,CASSDGPGTPYEQYF
TRBV19,NA,TRBJ2-1,NA,15,TGTGCCAGTAGTATGAAGGCATCTTCTTACAATGAGCAGTTCTTC,CASSMKASSYNEQFF
TRBV5-6,NA,TRBJ1-5,once,18,TGTGCCAGCAGCTCGACGACCCAGGGCGGGTATAGCAATCAGCCCCAGCATTTT,CASSSTTQGGYSNQPQHF
TRBV29-1,NA,TRBJ2-5,NA,13,TGCAGCGTTGATCCGGACATCCAAGAGACCCAGTACTTC,CSVDPDIQETQYF
TRBV2,NA,TRBJ2-2,NA,14,TGTGCCAGCAGTGATTCTGGCAGGTCCTGGGAGCTGTTTTTT,CASSDSGRSWELFF